What follows is one T cell receptor (beta chain) and its context. Its antigen is currently not known. No base-level quality is on record; no much larger clone is a single base apart. These data originate in a study of blood T cell repertoires in COVID-19 (dated by TCRdb to between 2020 and 2021). Notes on the research overall: Collaborator samples came from the United States, Italy and Spain and covered acute and convalescent phases of COVID-19. The material from the prospective study consisted of cDNA or gDNA derived from T cells, B-cell-depleted T cells, or PBMCs. Where available, HLA class I and class II types were taken from metadata supplied by the sample provider and were not determined by assay-based typing. The dataset comprised deeply sampled blood TCRbeta repertoires from subjects exposed to, actively infected with, or recovered from COVID-19. The repertoires were released in a freely available public database meant as a resource for research on the immune response to SARS-CoV-2. The samples were drawn from the first 160 participants of the ongoing ImmuneRACE study and from over a thousand subjects provided by 6 global collaborators. Sample metadata almost always included a de-identified subject ID, COVID-19 status, age in years and sex. The paper's findings and limits, for the study overall: The amount of clinical and demographic metadata varied by source and participant and was provided uncurated.

Collaborating institutions collected whole blood in K2EDTA tubes following their own protocols. For TCRbeta analysis, collaborators shipped samples in one of three forms: frozen whole blood, isolated PBMCs, or DNA extracted from either of those sample types. TCRbeta CDR3 regions were amplified from genomic DNA by means of the immunoSEQ Assay, a bias-controlled multiplex PCR. The study's processing was this. The number of nucleated cells in each sample was estimated from the amplification of reference gene primers within the assay. To quantify the absolute abundance of each unique TCRbeta CDR3 rearrangement, sequence reads were collapsed and filtered. For each sample, productive Simpson clonality was calculated as the square root of Simpson's diversity index over productive rearrangements. The table comes from immuneACCESS by way of TCRdb, which keeps in-frame sequences with V and J called. Part of the clones is missing from these tables; in studies checked, under half for an unresolved V gene and the rest for unknown reasons. Clone size and the V and J calls come from that table; the DNA yielded D and trimming. The table for this sample lists about 410,000 clones; 86% of them were counted only once. The ten largest clonotypes hold over 1.1% of the sample.

The germline V gene sets CDR1 to ENHRY and CDR2 to SYGVKD. Including the terminal cysteine and phenylalanine, the CDR3 comprises 14 residues. Just CDR3 DNA is preserved here, 42 bases in frame from base 1. Deletion took 2 bases off V and 1 base off J, with a span of 6 bases between the germline ends. The V gene is TRBV10-3 and the J gene is TRBJ1-3; the D gene cannot be named for sure. The clonotype originates from a woman aged 30 to 39 with active or convalescent COVID-19. Input material: peripheral blood. The CDR3 here reads CAISEPGSGNTIYF. In nucleotides, the sequence is TGTGCCATCAGTGAGCCGGGGTCTGGAAACACCATATATTTT.